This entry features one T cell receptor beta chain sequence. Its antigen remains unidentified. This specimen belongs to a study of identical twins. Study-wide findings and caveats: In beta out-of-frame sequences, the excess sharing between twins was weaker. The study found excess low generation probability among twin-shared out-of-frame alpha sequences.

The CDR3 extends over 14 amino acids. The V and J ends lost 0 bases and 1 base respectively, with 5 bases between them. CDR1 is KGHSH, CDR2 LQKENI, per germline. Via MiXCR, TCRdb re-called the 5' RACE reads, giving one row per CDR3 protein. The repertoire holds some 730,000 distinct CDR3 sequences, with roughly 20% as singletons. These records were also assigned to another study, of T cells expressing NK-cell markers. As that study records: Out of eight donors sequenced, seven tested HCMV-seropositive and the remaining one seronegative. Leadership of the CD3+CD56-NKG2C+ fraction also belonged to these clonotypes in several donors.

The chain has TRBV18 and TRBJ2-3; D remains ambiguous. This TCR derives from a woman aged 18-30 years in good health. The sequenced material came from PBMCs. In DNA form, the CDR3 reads TGTGCCAGCTCACCACCGAACCGCACAGATACGCAGTATTTT. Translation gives CASSPPNRTDTQYF.